Below, 8 T cell receptor beta chains from the same sample are listed, as sequenced in a study of identical twins. MiXCR was run by TCRdb on the 5' RACE reads, yielding one entry per CDR3 protein. The sample has about 530,000 distinct CDR3 sequences; roughly 15% are singletons. The same data also contributed to another study, on yellow fever vaccine responses in identical twins.

Sequencing was carried out using CD4+ T cells sorted from blood. The receptors here all came from a woman aged 18-29 years in good health.

The V gene is TRBV12-3 or TRBV12-4, the J gene TRBJ2-5, with D uncertain. Trimming left V 2 bases short and J 5 bases short, with 15 bases between. The CDR3 consists of 15 residues. In DNA form, the CDR3 reads TGTGCCAGCAGTTTACTAAGTGGTGGGCTGGAGACCCAGTACTTC. It encodes CASSLLSGGLETQYF.

V gene TRBV24-1 combines with J gene TRBJ1-1; no firm D call. The germline gives CDR1 KGHDR, CDR2 SFDVKD. V lost 1 base to trimming and J lost 8 bases, with 10 bases between them. This CDR3 is built from 13 residues. The CDR3 region has the DNA TGTGCCACCAGTGATTTAAAGTGGGGAGAAGCTTTCTTT. It is translated as CATSDLKWGEAFF.

This clonotype came up a few times. The V and J genes are TRBV20-1 and TRBJ2-2, with TRBD1 matching 8 bases. V dropped 5 bases and J dropped 1; count of bases not matched to a gene: 9. CDR3 length: 16 amino acids. Germline V gene data show CDR1 as DFQATT and CDR2 as SNEGSKA (reference sequence). In DNA, the CDR3 is TGCAGTGCTGCCGGAGGCAGGGGGCTGAACACCGGGGAGCTGTTTTTT. Protein: CSAAGGRGLNTGELFF.

The V and J genes are TRBV12-3 or TRBV12-4 and TRBJ2-1; 11 nucleotides line up with TRBD1. This CDR3 has 15 residues. V lost 5 bases, J lost 4 bases, and 4 bases stayed unmatched. The CDR3 coding sequence is TGTGCCAGCAGTGGGGGACAGGGGGTTTACAATGAGCAGTTCTTC. Translated: CASSGGQGVYNEQFF.

This clonotype was seen a few times. This sequence joins TRBV12-3 or TRBV12-4 and TRBJ2-5, with D possibly TRBD2 on 7 matching bases. V lost 1 base, J lost 4 bases, and 13 bases lay in between. This CDR3 comprises 15 residues. CDR3 amino acids: CASSLVSGGAETQYF. CDR3 DNA: TGTGCCAGCAGTTTAGTGTCGGGGGGCGCAGAGACCCAGTACTTC.

This clonotype was counted once. The chain uses TRBV10-3 and TRBJ1-5; D remains ambiguous. The length of the CDR3 is 15 residues. Germline V lookup: CDR1 ENHRY, CDR2 SYGVKD. Trimming cost V 2 bases and J 2 bases, with 10 bases left between them. Here the CDR3 DNA reads TGTGCCATCAGTGAGAGGGCCCTGGGCAATCAGCCCCAGCATTTT. Translation: CAISERALGNQPQHF.

This clonotype was counted a few times. The gene calls are TRBV4-1 and TRBJ2-6; D gene ambiguous. CDR3 length equals 16 residues. Trimming removed 8 bases at V and 3 bases at J, with 17 bases between. Germline CDR1 reads MGHRA; CDR2 reads YSYEKL. CDR3 residues: CASGLSRGDGANVLTF. DNA of the CDR3: TGCGCCAGCGGCCTGAGCCGTGGGGATGGGGCCAACGTCCTGACTTTC.

The rearrangement links TRBV2 to TRBJ1-6; TRBD1 matches at 8 bases. CDR3 length: 13 amino acids. The V gene end was trimmed by 7 bases and the J gene end by 6 bases; junction bases not matched to a gene: 2. CDR1 is SNHLY, CDR2 FYNNEI, per germline. The CDR3 loop is CASNGQGNSPLHF. CDR3 sequence (DNA): TGTGCCAGCAATGGACAGGGTAATTCACCCCTCCACTTT. The entire variable domain, with the rest obtained from reference TRBV2 and TRBJ1-6, is as follows: EPEVTQTPSHQVTQMGQEVILRCVPISNHLYFYWYRQILGQKVEFLVSFYNNEISEKSEIFDDQFSVERPDGSNFTLKIRSTKLEDSAMYFCASNGQGNSPLHFGNGTRLTVT.